Below, 14 T cell receptor beta chains from the same sample are listed, as sequenced in a study of blood T cells in healthy people across ages. Primers used in a second PCR of roughly 6 to 12 cycles were a sample-barcoded 5' primer and a J-beta primer mix. MiXCR was run by TCRdb on the 5' RACE reads, yielding one entry per CDR3 protein. There are almost 550,000 distinct CDR3 sequences in the sample; more than 20% occur only once, and 8.5% to 9.5% lies in the top ten. The same sample was also studied in work on T cells of mothers and their children.

Input material: blood. Every receptor here comes from a boy aged 5-17 years in good health.

There are a few counts of this clonotype. The chain links TRBV9 to TRBJ2-3, with D possibly TRBD2 on 5 matching bases. Deletions cut 0 bases from V and 2 bases from J, with 13 bases between. The CDR3 runs 16 residues. The germline V gene has CDR1 SGDLS and CDR2 YYNGEE. CDR3 sequence reads: CASSVEIGDYTDTQYF. The DNA for the CDR3 is TGTGCCAGCAGCGTAGAGATAGGAGACTACACAGATACGCAGTATTTT.

The table lists this clonotype with a few counts. The junction shows a germline mismatch at one end, possibly a read error. This chain links TRBV4-3 with TRBJ1-6; TRBD1 agrees at 8 bases. From germline, CDR1 is LGHNA and CDR2 YSLEER. This CDR3 has 16 amino acids. The CDR3 is CASSQKAGTGNSPPHF. The CDR3 region has the DNA TGCGCCAGCAGCCAAAAAGCCGGGACAGGCAATTCACCCCCCCACTTT.

This clonotype was observed a few times. The chain employs TRBV29-1 and TRBJ2-7; unclear D gene. CDR1 SQVTM and CDR2 ANQGSEA come from the germline V gene. The CDR3 consists of 13 residues. With 4 bases removed from V and 2 bases from J, the gap between germline ends came to 12 bases. CDR3 in amino acids: CSVVGTYPYEQYF. In DNA, the CDR3 is TGCAGCGTTGTTGGTACCTACCCCTACGAGCAGTACTTC.

The rearrangement joins TRBV7-6 to TRBJ2-2; D gene uncertain. Germline V gives CDR1 SGHVS, CDR2 FNYEAQ. V was cut by 0 bases and J by 6 bases, with 5 bases left in between. The CDR3 is 13 residues long. CDR3 bases: TGTGCCAGCAGCTTAGCTAGGGCCGGGGAGCTGTTTTTT. Amino acid sequence: CASSLARAGELFF. Based on the CDR3 plus reference TRBV7-6 and TRBJ2-2, the full variable domain is GAGVSQSPRYKVTKRGQDVALRCDPISGHVSLYWYRQALGQGPEFLTYFNYEAQQDKSGLPNDRFSAERPEGSISTLTIQRTEQRDSAMYRCASSLARAGELFFGEGSRLTVL.

This clonotype was picked up a small number of times. The rearrangement links TRBV28 to TRBJ2-5; 9 nucleotides align to TRBD1. The J call may not be correct, given that the DNA end is closer to TRBJ2-7. Germline lookup yields CDR1 MDHEN and CDR2 SYDVKM. This CDR3 has 15 amino acids. The CDR3 loop is CASSLPDRGGYEQYF. The CDR3 DNA sequence: TGTGCCAGCAGTTTGCCGGACAGGGGAGGGTACGAGCAGTACTTC.

This clonotype showed up just a few times. The V gene is TRBV20-1, the J gene TRBJ2-1; 8 bases map to TRBD1. Trimming at V came to 1 base and at J to 7 bases, leaving 6 bases not matched to a gene. The CDR3 sequence is 14 residues long. Germline-derived CDR1 and CDR2 are DFQATT and SNEGSKA (reference sequence). CDR3 coding DNA: TGCAGTGCTAGAGTTCTTAGGACAGGGAATGAGCAGTTCTTC. This encodes CSARVLRTGNEQFF.

The gene calls are TRBV3-1 and TRBJ2-1; D might be TRBD2 (6 bases). Per germline, CDR1 LGHDT and CDR2 YNNKEL (reference sequence). CDR3 length: 14 amino acids. Trimming shortened V by 4 bases and J by 8 bases, and 15 bases separated the two germline ends. For the CDR3, the DNA is TGTGCCAGCAGCCCAGGGCGGGGTATTGATGAGCAGTTCTTC. It is translated as CASSPGRGIDEQFF.

The chain uses TRBV7-3 and TRBJ2-2; 10 positions match TRBD2. Germline trimming cut 7 bases from V and 5 bases from J; bases unmatched to any gene: 10. The CDR3 has 16 amino acids. From germline, CDR1 is SGHTA and CDR2 FQGTGA. CDR3: CASTPLGTSATGELFF. Written as DNA, the CDR3 is TGTGCCAGCACCCCACTGGGGACTAGCGCGACCGGGGAGCTGTTTTTT.

The chain has TRBV20-1 and TRBJ1-2; 10 bases match TRBD1. The CDR3 is made up of 14 amino acids. Germline V lookup: CDR1 DFQATT, CDR2 SNEGSKA (reference sequence). J lost 6 bases, V lost 0 bases, and 4 bases had no gene match. CDR3: CSARDRDRGDGYTF. The CDR3, as DNA: TGCAGTGCTAGAGATCGGGACAGGGGAGATGGCTACACCTTC.

The chain has TRBV4-1 and TRBJ1-2; D unresolved. The V end lost 1 base, the J end lost 3 bases, and 18 bases lay between the germline ends. Germline CDR1 MGHRA, CDR2 YSYEKL. The CDR3 is 17 residues long. For the CDR3, the DNA is TGCGCCAGCAGCCAAGTAGAAGAGACCCCAACGGACTATGGCTACACCTTC. The encoded protein is CASSQVEETPTDYGYTF.

This chain links TRBV12-3 or TRBV12-4 with TRBJ1-1; D call uncertain. The CDR3 covers 16 residues. Trimming cost V 2 bases and J 1 base, with 14 bases left between them. This chain's CDR3 is CASSLSGKGRNTEAFF. CDR3 sequence (DNA): TGTGCCAGCAGTTTATCGGGAAAGGGTAGGAACACTGAAGCTTTCTTT.

The chain couples TRBV28 to TRBJ2-7; D possibly corresponds to TRBD2 (6 bases). This CDR3 has 15 amino acids. The germline V gene has CDR1 MDHEN and CDR2 SYDVKM. The V and J ends lost 6 bases and 4 bases respectively, with 19 bases between them. This CDR3 is CASSARSGGTYEQYF. CDR3 sequence (DNA): TGTGCCAGCAGCGCACGGTCTGGCGGGACGTACGAGCAGTACTTC. The full variable domain, in which reference TRBV28 and TRBJ2-7 provide the parts outside the CDR3, is DVKVTQSSRYLVKRTGEKVFLECVQDMDHENMFWYRQDPGLGLRLIYFSYDVKMKEKGDIPEGYSVSREKKERFSLILESASTNQTSMYLCASSARSGGTYEQYFGPGTRLTVT.

The table lists this clonotype with a few counts. The genes are TRBV20-1 and TRBJ1-5, with D perhaps matching TRBD1 (6 bases). The CDR3 sequence is 17 residues long. CDR1 and CDR2 from the germline V gene are DFQATT and SNEGSKA (reference sequence). Trimming pared 0 bases from V and 0 bases from J, leaving 15 bases between. This CDR3 is CSARDPGRGTSNQPQHF. CDR3 in DNA: TGCAGTGCTAGAGATCCGGGCAGGGGCACTAGCAATCAGCCCCAGCATTTT.

This clonotype appeared a few times. The J gene is TRBJ2-5, the V gene TRBV5-1; no clear D gene. Gene TRBJ2-7 matches the end of the DNA better, so the J call may be wrong. Germline V CDR1 and CDR2: SGHRS, YFSETQ. The CDR3 extends over 14 amino acids. For the CDR3, the DNA is TGCGCCAGCAGCTTGGGTATCACCACCTACGAGCAGTACTTC. Translated: CASSLGITTYEQYF.